This TCR beta chain derives from a study of blood T cell repertoires in COVID-19. Study-level background: The United States, Italy and Spain supplied acute and convalescent COVID-19 samples. Sources were T cells, B-cell-depleted T cells, or PBMCs; the material itself was cDNA or gDNA.

There are 18 residues in the CDR3. Profiled with immunoSEQ multiplex PCR; TCRdb holds only in-frame clones, not every one. This table has 70,000 to 95,000 clones, around 80% appearing once. Sequencing was performed on peripheral blood. The genes are TRBV21-1 and TRBJ2-4; no check of the table's D call, TRBD1, against the DNA was made. TRBV21-1 is flagged as a pseudogene. The sequence came from a woman between 45 and 60 years old with acute or convalescent COVID-19. The CDR3 reads CATTPGQGFPLAKNIQYF. In DNA form, the CDR3 reads TGTGCCACCACCCCCGGACAGGGATTCCCCCTAGCCAAAAACATTCAGTACTTC.